A single sample is the source of the 25 T cell receptor beta chains below, sequenced in a study of PD-1 blockade in classical Hodgkin lymphoma (dated by TCRdb to about 2020). The label giving this sample's time point can be read as: cycle 4 day 1 (C4D1), after less than 7 weeks of nivolumab. Relapse after autologous stem cell transplantation had occurred in all trial patients, and cohorts A, B and C were distinguished by prior brentuximab vedotin exposure. The library was built by means of the immunoSEQ multiplex PCR assay. TCRdb mirrors the immuneACCESS table, restricted to in-frame sequences. Some clones are absent from its copies; in checked studies, under half trace to an unresolved V gene, and the reason for the others is unknown. This sample has roughly 25,000 clones in its table, and around 74% of those were observed once. The biggest ten clones account for approximately 30% of the sample.

The sequences come from peripheral blood mononuclear cells (PBMCs), collected before the fourth cycle of nivolumab. The receptors were sampled from a human donor with classical Hodgkin lymphoma.

The chain links TRBV28 to TRBJ1-4; the match to TRBD1 covers 9 bases. Trimming took 4 bases from V and 6 from J; bases not matched to a gene: 6. The CDR3 is 15 amino acids. Germline CDR1 and CDR2: MDHEN and SYDVKM. The CDR3 is CASSSPGQGDEKLFF. CDR3 nucleotide sequence: TGTGCCAGCAGTTCTCCGGGACAGGGCGATGAAAAACTGTTTTTT.

This clone was seen only once. The chain links TRBV15 to TRBJ1-2; 7 bases match TRBD1. The CDR3 is 17 amino acids. The germline CDR1 and CDR2 sequences are LNHNV and YYDKDF (reference sequence). J gave up 8 bases and V 0 bases, and 15 bases lay outside the gene matches. The CDR3 coding sequence is TGTGCCACCAGCAGAGATCTTTCGGCCGACAGGGCTGACGGCTACACCTTC. Translated: CATSRDLSADRADGYTF. Full variable domain (remainder filled in from reference TRBV15 and TRBJ1-2): DAMVIQNPRYQVTQFGKPVTLSCSQTLNHNVMYWYQQKSSQAPKLLFHYYDKDFNNEADTPDNFQSRRPNTSFCFLDIRSPGLGDTAMYLCATSRDLSADRADGYTFGSGTRLTVV.

The rearrangement links TRBV11-3 to TRBJ2-2; D perhaps matches TRBD1 (6 bases). CDR1 and CDR2 from the germline V gene are SGHNT and YENEEA. V was cut by 5 bases and J by 9 bases, with 22 bases left in between. This CDR3 contains 16 residues. The CDR3 reads CASSPLLPDRGRELFF. As DNA, the CDR3 is TGTGCCAGCAGCCCCCTTCTCCCGGACAGAGGAAGGGAGCTGTTTTTT.

This clone appeared a single time. V gene TRBV6-1 combines with J gene TRBJ2-7; 9 bases are a match to TRBD1. Trimming took 2 bases from V and 5 from J; bases not matched to a gene: 7. This CDR3 contains 15 residues. Per the germline V gene, CDR1 is MNHNS and CDR2 is SASEGT. This CDR3 reads CASSEPWTGVHEQYV. Here the CDR3 DNA reads TGTGCCAGCAGTGAACCTTGGACAGGGGTGCACGAGCAGTACGTC.

This clone was picked up a small number of times. J is TRBJ2-7 and V is TRBV21-1; the tabulated D call, TRBD1, remains unverified against the DNA. TRBV21-1 is given as a pseudogene. There are 13 residues in the CDR3. This chain's CDR3 is CASSTGQDYEQYF. DNA for the CDR3: TGTGCCAGCAGCACGGGACAAGACTACGAGCAGTACTTC.

J is TRBJ1-2 and V is TRBV7-9; D remains ambiguous. V was cut by 2 bases and J by 8 bases, with 6 bases left in between. Germline V gene data show CDR1 as SEHNR and CDR2 as FQNEAQ (reference sequence). This CDR3 has 11 amino acids. The DNA of the CDR3 is TGTGCCAGCAGCTTAATGCGGGGCTACACCTTC. This gives the protein CASSLMRGYTF. The full variable domain, in which reference TRBV7-9 and TRBJ1-2 provide the parts outside the CDR3, is DTGVSQNPRHKITKRGQNVTFRCDPISEHNRLYWYRQTLGQGPEFLTYFQNEAQLEKSRLLSDRFSAERPKGSFSTLEIQRTEQGDSAMYLCASSLMRGYTFGSGTRLTVV.

The chain couples TRBV9 to TRBJ1-4; TRBD1 matches 9 bases. Trimming at V came to 4 bases and at J to 7 bases, leaving 8 bases not matched to a gene. The CDR3 contains 15 residues. The germline gives CDR1 SGDLS, CDR2 YYNGEE. CDR3 sequence reads: CASSTTGGASEKLFF. CDR3 DNA sequence: TGTGCCAGCAGCACAACAGGGGGCGCCTCTGAAAAACTGTTTTTT.

By frequency in the sample, this clone is medium-sized. The chain is built from TRBV5-1 and TRBJ1-3; D possibly corresponds to TRBD1 (6 bases). Germline CDR1 and CDR2: SGHRS and YFSETQ. Trimming took 4 bases from V and 4 from J, leaving 12 bases between them. There are 14 residues in the CDR3. The CDR3 is CASSAGTQGNTIYF. The DNA for the CDR3 is TGCGCCAGCAGCGCCGGGACACAAGGAAACACCATATATTTT. Using reference TRBV5-1 and TRBJ1-3 for the parts outside the CDR3, the full variable domain is KAGVTQTPRYLIKTRGQQVTLSCSPISGHRSVSWYQQTPGQGLQFLFEYFSETQRNKGNFPGRFSGRQFSNSRSEMNVSTLELGDSALYLCASSAGTQGNTIYFGEGSWLTVV.

This clone was recorded at least ten times. The V call is TRBV9, the J call TRBJ2-7; D not certain. The germline V gene encodes CDR1 SGDLS and CDR2 YYNGEE. CDR3 length: 15 residues. The ends were cut back, 4 bases at V and 3 bases at J, with 17 bases in the middle. The CDR3 nucleotides are TGTGCCAGCAGCCAATTTGACACAAGGAACTACGAGCAGTACTTC. Amino acid sequence: CASSQFDTRNYEQYF. Based on the CDR3 plus reference TRBV9 and TRBJ2-7, the full variable domain is DSGVTQTPKHLITATGQRVTLRCSPRSGDLSVYWYQQSLDQGLQFLIQYYNGEERAKGNILERFSAQQFPDLHSELNLSSLELGDSALYFCASSQFDTRNYEQYFGPGTRLTVT.

Only a few counts were recorded for this clone. The chain carries TRBV13 and TRBJ2-3; 13 bases are a match to TRBD2. V lost 3 bases, J lost 6 bases, and 6 bases stayed unmatched. The CDR3 loop spans 16 amino acids. Germline loops: CDR1 PRHDT, CDR2 FYEKMQ (reference sequence). The CDR3 spells CASSFKLAGGRDTQYF. The CDR3 DNA reads TGTGCCAGCAGCTTCAAACTAGCGGGGGGGCGGGATACGCAGTATTTT.

This clone was seen only a few times. The rearrangement links TRBV1 to TRBJ2-1. TRBV1 is shown as a pseudogene. The CDR3 consists of 10 residues. Here the CDR3 reads CTSNYNEQFF. CDR3 sequence (DNA): TGCACCAGCAACTACAATGAGCAGTTCTTC.

The CDR3 reads CASSLVTGGGDGYTF. The CDR3 DNA sequence: TGTGCCAGCAGCTTAGTGACAGGGGGCGGGGATGGCTACACCTTC. The genes are TRBV7-8 and TRBJ1-2; 10 bases map to TRBD1. The CDR3 has 15 amino acids. J was trimmed by 6 bases and V by 1 base; bases with no gene match: 5. Germline CDR1 SGHVS, CDR2 FQNEAQ.

V gene TRBV28 combines with J gene TRBJ1-5; 8 bases are shared with TRBD1. CDR1 MDHEN and CDR2 SYDVKM come from the germline V gene. The CDR3 is 14 residues long. V shed 5 bases, J shed 7 bases, and the junction held 7 bases outside the gene matches. CDR3 sequence reads: CASSPTGVRQPQHF. DNA of the CDR3: TGTGCCAGCAGTCCGACAGGGGTCAGACAGCCCCAGCATTTT.

The chain joins TRBV27 to TRBJ2-7; perhaps TRBD2 as D (6 bases). In germline, CDR1 is MNHEY, CDR2 SMNVEV (reference sequence). This CDR3 has 12 amino acids. Between the trimmed V and J ends, which lost 3 bases and 9 bases, there was a span of 12 bases. CDR3 protein: CASSLIGGTQYF. The CDR3 DNA follows: TGTGCCAGCAGTTTGATCGGGGGAACGCAGTACTTC.

This clone has only a few counts. The chain recombines TRBV6-4 with TRBJ2-2, with a tentative D call TRBD2 (5 bases). V lost 0 bases and J 3 bases, leaving 5 bases between the germline ends. The germline gives CDR1 MRHNA, CDR2 SNTAGT. This CDR3 spans 14 amino acids. The CDR3 DNA follows: TGTGCCAGCAGTGACTCCGGGGACACCGGGGAGCTGTTTTTT. Its protein product is CASSDSGDTGELFF.

This clone showed up just a few times. The chain joins TRBV4-3 to TRBJ1-4, with D hard to call. Germline CDR1 LGHNA, CDR2 YSLEER. V lost 1 base and J 10 bases, leaving 22 bases between the germline ends. This CDR3 region has 17 residues. CDR3 loop: CASSQGPDATSEGKLFF. The CDR3 bases are TGCGCCAGCAGCCAAGGCCCGGACGCCACCAGCGAGGGAAAACTGTTTTTT.

The V gene is TRBV5-1, the J gene TRBJ2-5; D is ambiguous. Trimming took 1 base from V and 2 from J, leaving 9 bases between them. Germline-derived CDR1 and CDR2 are SGHRS and YFSETQ. CDR3 length: 14 residues. The CDR3 region is CASSLLGGQETQYF. For the CDR3, the DNA is TGCGCCAGCAGCTTGTTAGGTGGGCAAGAGACCCAGTACTTC.

This clone was seen only once. This chain links TRBV5-1 with TRBJ1-1; D call uncertain. Germline CDR1 SGHRS, CDR2 YFSETQ. This CDR3 comprises 14 residues. Between the trimmed V and J ends, which lost 0 bases and 1 base, there was a span of 7 bases. This CDR3 reads CASSLAQGNTEAFF. As DNA, the CDR3 is TGCGCCAGCAGCTTGGCCCAAGGGAACACTGAAGCTTTCTTT. Complete variable domain (other parts from reference TRBV5-1 and TRBJ1-1): KAGVTQTPRYLIKTRGQQVTLSCSPISGHRSVSWYQQTPGQGLQFLFEYFSETQRNKGNFPGRFSGRQFSNSRSEMNVSTLELGDSALYLCASSLAQGNTEAFFGQGTRLTVV.

The CDR3 sequence: CASSHAQETQYF. In DNA form, the CDR3 reads TGTGCCAGCAGCCACGCACAAGAGACCCAGTACTTC. The chain joins TRBV4-2 to TRBJ2-5; no firm D call. This CDR3 has 12 amino acids. V gave up 3 bases and J gave up 2 bases, with 4 bases separating them. Germline V gene sequence: CDR1 LGHNA, CDR2 YNFKEQ.

The CDR3, as DNA: TGTGCCAGCAGTTACCCTGACACGTCCGGGGAGCTGTTTTTT. It specifies CASSYPDTSGELFF. The chain uses TRBV6-5 and TRBJ2-2; D unresolved. Germline loops: CDR1 MNHEY, CDR2 SVGAGI. Between the trimmed V and J ends, which lost 2 bases and 6 bases, there was a span of 10 bases. The CDR3 runs to 14 residues.

The V call is TRBV5-4, the J call TRBJ1-2; 7 bases align to TRBD1. The length of the CDR3 is 14 residues. Per the germline V gene, CDR1 is SGHNT and CDR2 is YYREEE (reference sequence). The junction had 4 bases not matched to a gene; V was cut back by 2 bases and J by 3 bases. DNA for the CDR3: TGTGCCAGCAGCTTAACAGGGGCGTACTATGGCTACACCTTC. It is translated as CASSLTGAYYGYTF.

The V gene is TRBV2, the J gene TRBJ1-5, with D maybe TRBD1 (5 bases). V lost 1 base to trimming and J lost 3 bases, with 10 bases between them. Germline values: CDR1 SNHLY, CDR2 FYNNEI. The CDR3 is 15 amino acids. CDR3 loop: CASSEGGGFNQPQHF. In DNA, the CDR3 is TGTGCCAGCAGTGAAGGGGGGGGATTCAATCAGCCCCAGCATTTT.

V gene TRBV6-5 combines with J gene TRBJ2-7; 11 positions match TRBD2. Germline CDR1 and CDR2: MNHEY and SVGAGI. This CDR3 has 15 residues. Germline trimming cut 6 bases from V and 2 bases from J; bases unmatched to any gene: 6. The CDR3, as DNA: TGTGCCAGCAGGCTCCCTAGCGGGGGGCCCTACGAGCAGTACTTC. This gives the protein CASRLPSGGPYEQYF.

This clone showed up just a few times. Here the CDR3 DNA reads TGTGCCAGCAGCTTGTGGGGGACAGGGGATCCCTATGGCTACACCTTC. Translation: CASSLWGTGDPYGYTF. The chain carries TRBV5-6 and TRBJ1-2; TRBD1 agrees at 10 bases. The germline gives CDR1 SGHDT, CDR2 YYEEEE. V lost 1 base, J lost 4 bases, and 7 bases stayed unmatched. CDR3 length: 16 amino acids.

This chain joins TRBV4-2 and TRBJ2-7; 7 bases map to TRBD2. V dropped 2 bases and J dropped 3; count of bases not matched to a gene: 4. The CDR3 length is 14 residues. Germline CDR1 LGHNA, CDR2 YNFKEQ. This chain's CDR3 is CASSQPGGGYEQYF. The DNA for the CDR3 is TGTGCCAGCAGCCAACCCGGCGGGGGCTACGAGCAGTACTTC.